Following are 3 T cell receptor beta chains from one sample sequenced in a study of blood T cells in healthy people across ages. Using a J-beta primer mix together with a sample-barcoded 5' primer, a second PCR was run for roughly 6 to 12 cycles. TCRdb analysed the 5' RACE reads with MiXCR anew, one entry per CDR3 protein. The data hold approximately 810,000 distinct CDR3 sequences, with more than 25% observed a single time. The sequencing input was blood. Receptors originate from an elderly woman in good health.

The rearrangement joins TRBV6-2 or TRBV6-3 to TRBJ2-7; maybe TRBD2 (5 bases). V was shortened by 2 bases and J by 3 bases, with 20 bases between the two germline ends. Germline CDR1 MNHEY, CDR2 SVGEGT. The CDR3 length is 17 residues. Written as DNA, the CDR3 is TGTGCCAGCAGTTACATCCCCTCTCGAGGGCTGAGCTACGAGCAGTACTTC. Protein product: CASSYIPSRGLSYEQYF.

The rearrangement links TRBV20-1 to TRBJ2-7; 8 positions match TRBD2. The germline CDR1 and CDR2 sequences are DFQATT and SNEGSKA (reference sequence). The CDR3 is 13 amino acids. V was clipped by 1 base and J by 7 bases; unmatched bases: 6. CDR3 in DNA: TGCAGTGCTAGAGTAGCGGGGATCAATGAGCAGTACTTC. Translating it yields CSARVAGINEQYF.

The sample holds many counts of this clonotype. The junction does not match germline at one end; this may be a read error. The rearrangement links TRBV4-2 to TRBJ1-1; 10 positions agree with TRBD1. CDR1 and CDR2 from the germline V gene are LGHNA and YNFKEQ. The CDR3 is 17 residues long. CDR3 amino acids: CASSQVLPGQGNPEAFF. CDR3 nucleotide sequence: TGTGCCAGCAGCCAGGTTCTTCCGGGACAGGGGAACCCTGAAGCTTTCTTT.